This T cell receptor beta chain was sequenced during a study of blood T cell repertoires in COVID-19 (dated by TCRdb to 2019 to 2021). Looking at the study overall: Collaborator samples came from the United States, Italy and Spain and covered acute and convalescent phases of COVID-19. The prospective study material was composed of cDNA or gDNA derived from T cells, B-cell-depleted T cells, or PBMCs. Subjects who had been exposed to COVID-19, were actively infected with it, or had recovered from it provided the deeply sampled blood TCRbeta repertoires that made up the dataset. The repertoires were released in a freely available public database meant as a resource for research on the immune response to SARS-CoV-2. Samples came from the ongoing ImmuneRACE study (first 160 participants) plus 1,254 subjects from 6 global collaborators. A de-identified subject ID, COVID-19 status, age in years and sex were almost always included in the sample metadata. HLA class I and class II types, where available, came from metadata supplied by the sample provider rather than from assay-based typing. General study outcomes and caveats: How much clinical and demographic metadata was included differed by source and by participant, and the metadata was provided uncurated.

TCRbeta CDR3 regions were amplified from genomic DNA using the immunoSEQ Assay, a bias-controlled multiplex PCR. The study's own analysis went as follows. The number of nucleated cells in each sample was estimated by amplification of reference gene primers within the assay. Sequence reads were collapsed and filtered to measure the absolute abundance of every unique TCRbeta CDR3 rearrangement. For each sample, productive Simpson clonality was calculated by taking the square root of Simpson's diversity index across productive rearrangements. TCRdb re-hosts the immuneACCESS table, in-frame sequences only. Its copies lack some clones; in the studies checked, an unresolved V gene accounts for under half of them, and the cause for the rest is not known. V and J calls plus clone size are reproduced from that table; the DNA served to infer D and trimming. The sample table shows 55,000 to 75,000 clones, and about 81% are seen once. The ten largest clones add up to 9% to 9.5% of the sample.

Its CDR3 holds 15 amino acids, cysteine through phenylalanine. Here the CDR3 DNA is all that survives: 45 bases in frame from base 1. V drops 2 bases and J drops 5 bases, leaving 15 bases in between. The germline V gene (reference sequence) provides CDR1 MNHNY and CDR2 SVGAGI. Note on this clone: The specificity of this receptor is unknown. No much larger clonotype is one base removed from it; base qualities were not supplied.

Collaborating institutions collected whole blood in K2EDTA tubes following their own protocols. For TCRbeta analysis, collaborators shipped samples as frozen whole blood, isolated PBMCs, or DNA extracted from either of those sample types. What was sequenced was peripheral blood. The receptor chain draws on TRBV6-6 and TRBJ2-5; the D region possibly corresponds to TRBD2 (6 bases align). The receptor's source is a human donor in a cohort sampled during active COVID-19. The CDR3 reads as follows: CASSYVGDAGETQYF. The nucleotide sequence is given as TGTGCCAGCAGTTACGTGGGAGACGCGGGGGAGACCCAGTACTTC.